The rows below give T cell receptor beta chains drawn from one sample of a study of blood T cell repertoires in COVID-19. The repertoire was sequenced with immunoSEQ multiplex PCR; TCRdb's copy has only in-frame clones and lacks some. The sample consists of approximately 85,000 clones, 80% to 90% of them appearing once. The sequenced sample was peripheral blood. The receptor set was obtained from a man aged 45 to 65 with active or convalescent COVID-19. Both conserved end residues are part of each CDR3. The D gene is left open where the match is weak. Not every row has a clone size; where given, it reads once, few, many or a size class.

J,size,D,V,CDR3,DNA
TRBJ1-5,-,-,TRBV18,CASSPGLQSNQPQHF,TGTGCCAGCTCACCAGGGTTACAGAGCAATCAGCCCCAGCATTTT
TRBJ2-7,once,TRBD2,TRBV11-2,CASSSDSGGRYEQYF,TGTGCCAGCAGCTCAGATAGCGGGGGCCGCTACGAGCAGTACTTC
TRBJ2-2,-,-,TRBV7-7,CASSPRAPNTGELFF,TGTGCCAGCAGCCCCCGCGCTCCGAACACCGGGGAGCTGTTTTTT
TRBJ2-5,-,TRBD2,TRBV27,CASSSLGGGEETQYF,TGTGCCAGCAGTTCCCTTGGGGGGGGAGAAGAGACCCAGTACTTC
TRBJ2-1,-,TRBD2,TRBV5-1,CASSPDGGGYNEQFF,TGCGCCAGCAGCCCGGATGGGGGAGGGTACAATGAGCAGTTCTTC
TRBJ2-5,-,-,TRBV6-1,CASSETFSQETQYF,TGTGCCAGCAGTGAAACGTTCAGTCAAGAGACCCAGTACTTC
TRBJ2-2,few,TRBD1,TRBV6-5,CASSRQGGAGELFF,TGTGCCAGCAGTCGACAGGGTGGAGCCGGGGAGCTGTTTTTT
TRBJ1-6,-,-,TRBV4-3,CASSQVGTGTYNSPLHF,TGCGCCAGCAGCCAAGTGGGTACAGGGACCTATAATTCACCCCTCCACTTT
TRBJ1-3,-,-,TRBV15,CATSRGQGGTIYF,TGTGCCACCAGCAGAGGGCAGGGTGGCACCATATATTTT
TRBJ1-2,-,-,TRBV14,CASSQEFGYGYTF,TGTGCCAGCAGCCAAGAGTTCGGTTATGGCTACACCTTC
TRBJ2-2,-,TRBD1,TRBV30,CAWRTGYTGELFF,TGTGCCTGGAGGACAGGGTACACCGGGGAGCTGTTTTTT